This TCR beta chain was observed in a study of blood T cell repertoires in COVID-19. Study-level information: Material from acute and convalescent COVID-19 was sourced from the United States, Italy and Spain. PBMCs, B-cell-depleted T cells, or T cells were the source of the cDNA or gDNA that made up the material.

CDR3 length: 15 amino acids. V was pared by 4 bases and J by 0 bases, with 14 bases between. Germline V gene sequence: CDR1 SGDLS, CDR2 YYNGEE. In the source study's methods: Reference gene primers were amplified, and this amplification served to estimate nucleated cell counts. Data came from immunoSEQ multiplex PCR; TCRdb stores just in-frame clones and leaves some out. That table gives V, J and clone size, and the DNA gave D and trimming. The data show some 120,000 clones, about 79% seen once. The chain recombines TRBV9 with TRBJ2-7, with D possibly matching TRBD2 (5 bases). The TCR was taken from a man in his forties or fifties with active or convalescent COVID-19. Sequenced input: peripheral blood. The CDR3 here is CASSPRGLSSYEQYF. CDR3 sequence (DNA): TGTGCCAGCAGCCCTCGCGGGCTTAGCTCCTACGAGCAGTACTTC.